This TCR beta chain was sequenced during a study of blood T cell repertoires in COVID-19. Authors' processing steps: Estimates of nucleated cell counts were drawn from the amplification of reference gene primers. Assay: immunoSEQ multiplex PCR; the TCRdb copy retains only in-frame clones and omits some. Clone size and the V and J calls come from that table; the DNA yielded D and trimming. Among about 130,000 clones listed, roughly 86% were seen once. Sequencing was performed on peripheral blood. The receptor was isolated from a woman aged 45-60 years who had recovered from COVID-19.

DNA for the CDR3: TGTGCCAGCAGTGGACAGCTTGAAGCTTTCTTT. Protein: CASSGQLEAFF. The genes are TRBV2 and TRBJ1-1; D perhaps matches TRBD1 (5 bases). Trimming shortened V by 4 bases and J by 7 bases, and 7 bases separated the two germline ends. The CDR3 sequence is 11 residues long. Germline lookup yields CDR1 SNHLY and CDR2 FYNNEI.